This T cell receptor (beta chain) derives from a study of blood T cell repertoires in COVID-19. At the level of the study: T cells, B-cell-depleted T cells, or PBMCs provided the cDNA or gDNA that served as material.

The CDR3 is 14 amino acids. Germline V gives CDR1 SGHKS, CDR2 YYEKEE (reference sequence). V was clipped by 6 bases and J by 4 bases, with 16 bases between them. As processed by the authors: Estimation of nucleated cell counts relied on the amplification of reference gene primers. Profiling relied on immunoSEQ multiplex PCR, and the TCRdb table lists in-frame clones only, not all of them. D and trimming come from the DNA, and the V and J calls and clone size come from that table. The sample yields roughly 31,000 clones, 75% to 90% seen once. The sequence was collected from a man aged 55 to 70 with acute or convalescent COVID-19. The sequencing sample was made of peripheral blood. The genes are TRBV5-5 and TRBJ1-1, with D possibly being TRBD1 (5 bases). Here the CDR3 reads CASNLLWQGTEAFF. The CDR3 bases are TGTGCCAGCAACCTCCTTTGGCAGGGCACTGAAGCTTTCTTT.